A single sample is the source of the 22 T cell receptor beta chains below, sequenced in a study of Ad26.COV2.S vaccination and SARS-CoV-2 variants. This sample's treatment: some 19 received Ad26.COV2.S at low or high dose, single or two shots; roughly 5 received placebo; per-sample allocation not given. Sampling happened 63 days after the first vaccine or placebo injection. Clones were read by immunoSEQ multiplex PCR, and TCRdb kept only the in-frame ones, dropping some. The sample has hundreds of thousands of clones, roughly 90% seen once; the top ten hold approximately 1.5%. This sample comprised peripheral blood, obtained in a trial of Ad26.COV2.S vaccine versus placebo. These TCRs come from a person aged 18-60 years who received the Ad26.COV2.S COVID-19 vaccine or a placebo.

The CDR3 is CASARTTGVSNEQFF. CDR3 nucleotide sequence: TGTGCCAGCGCCCGGACCACGGGAGTAAGCAATGAGCAGTTCTTC. The V gene is TRBV6-5, the J gene TRBJ2-1, with a weak D call TRBD2 (6 bases). V lost 8 bases, J lost 6 bases, and 20 bases lay in between. The CDR3 extends over 15 amino acids. Per the germline V gene, CDR1 is MNHEY and CDR2 is SVGAGI.

The chain couples TRBV11-3 to TRBJ2-5; TRBD2 agrees at 10 bases. V shed 3 bases, J shed 3 bases, and the junction held 7 bases outside the gene matches. The CDR3 runs to 16 residues. The germline V gene has CDR1 SGHNT and CDR2 YENEEA. This CDR3 reads CASSLGGAGGKETQYF. The CDR3 DNA reads as TGTGCCAGCAGCTTGGGGGGAGCGGGAGGGAAAGAGACCCAGTACTTC.

This sequence joins TRBV9 and TRBJ1-1, with TRBD1 matching over 7 bases. This CDR3 is 13 amino acids long. The trim removed 0 bases at V and 7 bases at J, leaving 3 bases unmatched. Germline assignment: CDR1 SGDLS and CDR2 YYNGEE. CDR3 sequence (DNA): TGTGCCAGCAGCGTAGCGACAGGGCTTGAAGCTTTCTTT. Protein product: CASSVATGLEAFF.

V is TRBV7-2 and J is TRBJ2-2, with TRBD2 as a possible D gene (6 bases). CDR3 length: 16 amino acids. Trimming removed 5 bases at V and 0 bases at J, with 13 bases between. The germline V gene encodes CDR1 SGHTA and CDR2 FQGNSA. CDR3 coding DNA: TGTGCCAGCAGCCCACCTACTAGCACGAACACCGGGGAGCTGTTTTTT. It is translated as CASSPPTSTNTGELFF.

V usage is TRBV27 and J usage is TRBJ2-6; 9 bases line up with TRBD2. The CDR3 has 18 amino acids. V lost 5 bases and J lost 2; bases outside the gene matches: 10. Germline V gene sequence: CDR1 MNHEY, CDR2 SMNVEV (reference sequence). The DNA of the CDR3 is TGTGCCAGCAGTGCATCCTGGCGGGAGGGGACTGGGGCCAACGTCCTGACTTTC. Translation: CASSASWREGTGANVLTF.

The chain joins TRBV12-3 or TRBV12-4 to TRBJ2-4, with 8 positions matching TRBD1. The CDR3 length is 12 residues. After removal of 5 bases from V and 9 bases from J, the junction contained 3 bases not matched to a gene. This chain's CDR3 is CASSGQGSIQYF. The CDR3 DNA reads as TGTGCCAGCAGTGGACAGGGATCCATTCAGTACTTC.

The CDR3 bases are TGTGCCAGCAGCGACGCCTATGGCTACACCTTC. Residues: CASSDAYGYTF. The V call is TRBV7-9, the J call TRBJ1-2; D is unresolved. Trimming pared 5 bases from V and 4 bases from J, leaving 5 bases between. Germline-derived CDR1 and CDR2 are SEHNR and FQNEAQ (reference sequence). CDR3 length equals 11 residues.

The chain couples TRBV5-1 to TRBJ2-2; 16 bases match TRBD2. This CDR3 contains 16 residues. The germline V gene has CDR1 SGHRS and CDR2 YFSETQ. Trimming took 4 bases from V and 6 from J; bases not matched to a gene: 3. For the CDR3, the DNA is TGCGCCAGCAGCGGGGGACTAGCGGGAGGGGCCGGGGAGCTGTTTTTT. Translation: CASSGGLAGGAGELFF.

The rearrangement joins TRBV24-1 to TRBJ2-1, with D unclear. V lost 7 bases to trimming and J lost 4 bases, with 10 bases between them. Looked up from germline, CDR1 is KGHDR and CDR2 is SFDVKD. CDR3 size: 13 residues. CDR3 protein: CATSPWDYNEQFF. The CDR3 nucleotides read TGTGCCACCAGCCCCTGGGATTACAATGAGCAGTTCTTC.

The chain has TRBV19 and TRBJ1-3; unclear D gene. Between the trimmed V and J ends, which lost 7 bases and 0 bases, there was a span of 16 bases. The CDR3 contains 16 residues. CDR1 is LNHDA and CDR2 is SQIVND in the germline V gene (reference sequence). The CDR3 protein is CASIKAGPNSGNTIYF. CDR3 DNA: TGTGCCAGTATAAAGGCAGGCCCGAACTCTGGAAACACCATATATTTT.

The chain employs TRBV19 and TRBJ2-4, with TRBD1 matching over 8 bases. The CDR3 loop spans 17 amino acids. V lost 6 bases to trimming and J lost 0 bases; unmatched junction nucleotides: 10. CDR1 is LNHDA, CDR2 SQIVND, per germline (reference sequence). DNA for the CDR3: TGTGCCAGTAGCCCCTCAGGACAGGGTTTAGCCAAAAACATTCAGTACTTC. Residues: CASSPSGQGLAKNIQYF.

The chain's CDR3 is CASSQSGGSGHEQFF. CDR3 nucleotide sequence: TGTGCCAGCAGCCAAAGCGGGGGGAGTGGTCATGAGCAGTTCTTC. The chain recombines TRBV5-4 with TRBJ2-1; TRBD2 agrees at 9 bases. Trimming removed 4 bases from V and 8 bases from J; junction bases left unmatched: 10. The CDR3 sequence is 15 residues long. Germline V gene sequence: CDR1 SGHNT, CDR2 YYREEE (reference sequence).

The chain has TRBV7-6 and TRBJ1-1, with 8 bases lining up with TRBD1. The CDR3 is 14 amino acids. Trimming cost V 1 base and J 3 bases; bases outside gene matches: 1. Germline V gives CDR1 SGHVS, CDR2 FNYEAQ. The CDR3 DNA reads as TGTGCCAGCAGCTTAGACAGGGGGGACACTGAAGCTTTCTTT. It is translated as CASSLDRGDTEAFF.

Worth noting for this clone: Other nucleotide sequences from this sample produce the same CDR3. The chain links TRBV6-1 to TRBJ2-7; D gene unclear. CDR3 size: 11 residues. The V and J ends lost 3 bases and 4 bases respectively, with 4 bases between them. The V gene's germline CDR1 is MNHNS and CDR2 SASEGT. CDR3 DNA: TGTGCCAGCAGTGAGGGATACGAGCAGTACTTC. Protein sequence: CASSEGYEQYF.

V and J are TRBV3-1 (or the pseudogene TRBV3-2) and TRBJ1-4; D remains ambiguous. This CDR3 is built from 17 residues. CDR1 LGHDT and CDR2 YNNKEL come from the germline V gene (reference sequence). V gave up 3 bases and J gave up 0 bases, with 14 bases separating them. The CDR3 nucleotides read TGTGCCAGCAGCCACGACCCTCGCGGCGCAACTAATGAAAAACTGTTTTTT. Its protein product is CASSHDPRGATNEKLFF.

The chain couples TRBV2 to TRBJ1-1; D unresolved. Trimming removed 6 bases from V and 6 bases from J, with 14 bases in between. In germline, CDR1 is SNHLY, CDR2 FYNNEI. This CDR3 is built from 13 residues. The DNA for the CDR3 is TGTGCCAGCAGCCGGTGGAAAGAGGCTGAAGCTTTCTTT. As protein: CASSRWKEAEAFF. Full variable domain (rest looked up from reference TRBV2 and TRBJ1-1): EPEVTQTPSHQVTQMGQEVILRCVPISNHLYFYWYRQILGQKVEFLVSFYNNEISEKSEIFDDQFSVERPDGSNFTLKIRSTKLEDSAMYFCASSRWKEAEAFFGQGTRLTVV.

Concerning this clone itself: The same CDR3 arises from other DNA sequences in this sample as well. The genes are TRBV12-3 or TRBV12-4 and TRBJ2-3; D not resolved. Trimming pared 3 bases from V and 1 base from J, leaving 2 bases between. The CDR3 has 12 residues. The CDR3 bases are TGTGCCAGCAGTTTCGGCACAGATACGCAGTATTTT. Translated, it gives CASSFGTDTQYF.

The chain employs TRBV5-6 and TRBJ1-6; weak D call: TRBD1 (6 bases). CDR3 length equals 13 residues. Trimming stripped 4 bases from V and 7 bases from J, with 9 bases between. Germline values: CDR1 SGHDT, CDR2 YYEEEE. The CDR3 is CASSVDRNSPLHF. CDR3 DNA sequence: TGTGCCAGCAGCGTTGACAGGAATTCACCCCTCCACTTT.

V usage is TRBV7-2 and J usage is TRBJ2-1; TRBD2 aligns across 10 bases. Germline V gene sequence: CDR1 SGHTA, CDR2 FQGNSA. Germline trimming cut 2 bases from V and 3 bases from J; bases unmatched to any gene: 1. The CDR3 loop spans 15 amino acids. The CDR3 loop is CASSLQRGGYNEQFF. The CDR3 nucleotides are TGTGCCAGCAGCTTACAGCGGGGGGGCTACAATGAGCAGTTCTTC. The whole variable domain, filled in from reference TRBV7-2 and TRBJ2-1, reads GAGVSQSPSNKVTEKGKDVELRCDPISGHTALYWYRQSLGQGLEFLIYFQGNSAPDKSGLPSDRFSAERTGGSVSTLTIQRTQQEDSAVYLCASSLQRGGYNEQFFGPGTRLTVL.

This chain joins TRBV19 and TRBJ2-6; D unclear. V was cut by 7 bases and J by 1 base, with 14 bases left in between. This CDR3 is 16 amino acids long. CDR1 and CDR2 (germline): LNHDA, SQIVND (reference sequence). The CDR3 reads CASNPGDRSGANVLTF. The CDR3 nucleotides are TGTGCCAGTAATCCAGGAGATAGGTCTGGGGCCAACGTCCTGACTTTC.

The rearrangement uses TRBV3-1 (or the pseudogene TRBV3-2) and TRBJ2-5; no firm D call. The ends were cut back, 1 base at V and 4 bases at J, with 13 bases in the middle. CDR1 and CDR2 (germline): LGHDT, YNNKEL (reference sequence). The CDR3 runs to 15 residues. CDR3 amino acids: CASSQGAPPGETQYF. CDR3 nucleotide sequence: TGTGCCAGCAGCCAAGGTGCCCCACCCGGAGAGACCCAGTACTTC.

The V gene is TRBV19, the J gene TRBJ1-1; unclear D gene. CDR3 size: 13 residues. Deletions cut 6 bases from V and 3 bases from J, with 11 bases between. Germline-derived CDR1 and CDR2 are LNHDA and SQIVND (reference sequence). The CDR3 here is CASSTEEYTEAFF. CDR3 DNA sequence: TGTGCCAGTAGCACGGAGGAATACACTGAAGCTTTCTTT.